This T cell receptor beta chain was recovered during a study of blood T cells in healthy people across ages. This clonotype was observed a handful of times. PCR was performed a second time for about 7 to 11 cycles using a sample-barcoded 5' primer and a J-beta primer mix. TCRdb used MiXCR to reprocess the 5' RACE reads, holding one entry per CDR3 protein. The data contain approximately 800,000 distinct CDR3 sequences, approximately 25% of them singletons. CDR1 and CDR2 (germline): MRHNA, SNTAGT. V gave up 2 bases and J gave up 4 bases, with 11 bases separating them. This CDR3 is built from 14 residues. Separately, the same data were catalogued under a study of T cells of mothers and their children.

This receptor was identified in a boy younger than 18 in good health. The chain combines TRBV6-4 with TRBJ1-1; a weak D match, TRBD1 (5 bases). The material sequenced was blood. CDR3 protein: CASSDGKGSTEAFF. The CDR3 DNA follows: TGTGCCAGCAGTGACGGCAAGGGGAGCACTGAAGCTTTCTTT.